Following are 14 T cell receptor beta chains from one sample sequenced in a study of T cell repertoires in cytomegalovirus infection. TCRdb analysed the reads with MiXCR anew, one entry per CDR3 protein. This table has 300,000 to 400,000 distinct CDR3 sequences, around 18% appearing once. Source material: PBMCs. The receptors derive from a human donor in good health (CMV status not recorded). Some clones in this sample may be carry-over from other donors' samples.

The sample holds many counts of this clonotype. J is TRBJ2-2 and V is TRBV7-9; possibly TRBD1 for D (5 bases). The V end was cut by 3 bases, the J end by 5 bases, with 16 bases between. Per the germline V gene, CDR1 is SEHNR and CDR2 is FQNEAQ (reference sequence). The CDR3 runs 16 residues. In nucleotides, the CDR3 is TGTGCCAGCAGCTTTCGTGCGCAGGGTGGTACCGGGGAGCTGTTTTTT. Translating it yields CASSFRAQGGTGELFF.

J is TRBJ2-2 and V is TRBV19, with 7 bases that match TRBD1. This CDR3 has 13 amino acids. The V gene end was trimmed by 10 bases and the J gene end by 0 bases; junction bases not matched to a gene: 2. CDR1 and CDR2 (germline): LNHDA, SQIVND (reference sequence). The CDR3: CATDRSNTGELFF. The CDR3 region has the DNA TGTGCCACGGACAGGTCGAACACCGGGGAGCTGTTTTTT.

This clonotype was counted a few times. The chain employs TRBV12-3 or TRBV12-4 and TRBJ1-1, with a possible D match to TRBD1 (5 bases). V was trimmed by 1 base and J by 6 bases, leaving 9 bases between them. The CDR3 is made up of 13 amino acids. In DNA form, the CDR3 reads TGTGCCAGCAGTTTAGAGTGGGGGGCTGAAGCTTTCTTT. It specifies CASSLEWGAEAFF.

This clonotype occurred a few times. The V and J genes are TRBV20-1 and TRBJ2-3, with 9 bases matching TRBD2. The V gene end was trimmed by 1 base and the J gene end by 5 bases; junction bases not matched to a gene: 4. Germline values: CDR1 DFQATT, CDR2 SNEGSKA (reference sequence). This CDR3 has 14 amino acids. The CDR3 sequence: CSARGDSGRDTQYF. The CDR3 DNA reads TGCAGTGCTAGAGGAGATAGCGGGAGAGATACGCAGTATTTT.

This clonotype has at least ten counts. The gene calls are TRBV11-2 and TRBJ1-1; D is unresolved. Trimming left V 8 bases short and J 0 bases short, with 10 bases between. The CDR3 contains 13 residues. The germline gives CDR1 SGHAT, CDR2 FQNNGV. The CDR3 spells CASQEPMNTEAFF. DNA for the CDR3: TGTGCCAGCCAGGAACCTATGAACACTGAAGCTTTCTTT.

The V and J genes are TRBV29-1 and TRBJ2-7, with D uncertain. V lost 4 bases to trimming and J lost 2 bases, with 9 bases between them. The CDR3 length is 12 residues. CDR1 is SQVTM, CDR2 ANQGSEA, per germline. The CDR3 loop reads CSVGADPYEQYF. The DNA for the CDR3 is TGCAGCGTTGGCGCGGACCCCTACGAGCAGTACTTC.

This clonotype was seen at least ten times. This chain connects TRBV14 to TRBJ2-1, with TRBD2 as a possible D gene (6 bases). Trimming removed 1 base at V and 2 bases at J, with 9 bases between. Germline values: CDR1 SGHDN, CDR2 FVKESK. CDR3 size: 15 residues. CDR3 coding DNA: TGTGCCAGCAGCCAAGGCGGGAATACCTACAATGAGCAGTTCTTC. Translation: CASSQGGNTYNEQFF.

This clonotype was detected only a few times. V usage is TRBV19 and J usage is TRBJ2-7; tentatively, D is TRBD1 (6 bases). Deletions cut 6 bases from V and 5 bases from J, with 14 bases between. Germline CDR1 reads LNHDA; CDR2 reads SQIVND (reference sequence). The CDR3 contains 13 residues. CDR3: CASRDSNSHEQYF. CDR3 coding DNA: TGTGCCAGTAGGGACAGTAACAGTCACGAGCAGTACTTC.

In nucleotides, the CDR3 is TGTGCCAGCAGCCCCTACATGAGATGGCGGCAAGAGACCCAGTACTTC. It translates to CASSPYMRWRQETQYF. The J gene is TRBJ2-5, the V gene TRBV7-6; D not certain. CDR1 is SGHVS and CDR2 is FNYEAQ in the germline V gene. The CDR3 covers 16 residues. V lost 5 bases, J lost 2 bases, and 18 bases lay in between.

V is TRBV27 and J is TRBJ1-6; a possible D gene is TRBD1 (6 bases). Trimming pared 3 bases from V and 7 bases from J, leaving 13 bases between. The CDR3 consists of 15 residues. Germline V gives CDR1 MNHEY, CDR2 SMNVEV (reference sequence). CDR3 nucleotide sequence: TGTGCCAGCAGTTTGAGTGCAGGGGCGAATTCACCCCTCCACTTT. Its translation: CASSLSAGANSPLHF.

The rearrangement joins TRBV27 to TRBJ1-1; D is unresolved. The germline CDR1 and CDR2 sequences are MNHEY and SMNVEV (reference sequence). Trimming left V 3 bases short and J 5 bases short, with 10 bases between. This CDR3 has 13 amino acids. The CDR3 DNA sequence: TGTGCCAGCAGTTTCAAGGTTGCAACTGAAGCTTTCTTT. It codes for CASSFKVATEAFF.

This CDR3 is CASSGQTIRRSEQYF. The CDR3 bases are TGTGCCAGCAGCGGACAAACCATAAGGCGGTCCGAGCAGTACTTC. The chain uses TRBV7-4 and TRBJ2-7; D may be TRBD1 (5 bases). V lost 5 bases and J 6 bases, leaving 20 bases between the germline ends. This CDR3 comprises 15 residues. Germline-derived CDR1 and CDR2 are SGHVT and SQSDAQ.

This clonotype was seen many times. The rearrangement links TRBV7-8 to TRBJ2-3; 9 bases agree with TRBD2. Germline V gives CDR1 SGHVS, CDR2 FQNEAQ. The CDR3 spans 15 residues. The V gene end was trimmed by 4 bases and the J gene end by 0 bases; junction bases not matched to a gene: 2. The CDR3 spells CASSSGLASTDTQYF. In DNA, the CDR3 is TGTGCCAGCAGCTCGGGACTAGCTAGCACAGATACGCAGTATTTT.

This clonotype showed up many times. This chain joins TRBV7-2 and TRBJ2-7, with TRBD2 matching over 7 bases. This CDR3 region has 17 residues. Germline loops: CDR1 SGHTA, CDR2 FQGNSA. The V and J ends lost 5 bases and 3 bases, in that order; junction bases with no gene match: 16. CDR3: CASSASGVKAVSYEQYF. The CDR3, as DNA: TGTGCCAGCAGCGCAAGCGGGGTTAAAGCGGTTAGCTACGAGCAGTACTTC.